This T cell receptor (beta chain) originates from a study of cytomegalovirus exposure and HLA in healthy donors. The wider study: Most genotyped donors, 81% of roughly 400, had Caucasian-associated genetic ancestry. General observations from the study: Several of the most significant clusters appeared, in a later analysis, to be linked to common viral pathogens. Association of a missense DCLRE1C variant with TCR beta V- and J-gene trimming was reported in a later analysis.

Primers: 60 Vbeta forward and 13 Jbeta reverse. Profiling relied on immunoSEQ multiplex PCR, and the TCRdb table lists in-frame clones only, not all of them. The table shows around 110,000 clones, with over 60% occurring only once. As for this clone: The target antigen is unknown.

The sequenced sample consisted of PBMCs. The sequence derives from a male donor in good health and CMV-seronegative.

The CDR3 is CASRLQGTSGANVLTF. For the CDR3, the DNA is TGTGCCAGCAGACTCCAGGGAACCTCTGGGGCCAACGTCCTGACTTTC. This chain joins TRBV7-9 and TRBJ2-6, with TRBD1 as a possible D gene (5 bases). V lost 6 bases and J 0 bases, leaving 12 bases between the germline ends. Germline CDR1 and CDR2: SEHNR and FQNEAQ (reference sequence). The CDR3 spans 16 residues.